The 25 T cell receptor beta chains below were found in one sample sequenced in a study of blood T cell repertoires in COVID-19. The repertoire was sequenced with immunoSEQ multiplex PCR; TCRdb's copy has only in-frame clones and lacks some. Found here are 350,000 to 400,000 clones, 80% to 90% of them singletons; the top ten hold 0.9% to 1.1%. Specimen: PBMCs or T cells enriched from blood (not recorded which). The receptors were gathered from a young man who had recovered from COVID-19.

This clone occurred once. The CDR3 region is CAISWGERTEAFF. DNA of the CDR3: TGTGCCATCAGTTGGGGAGAGAGGACTGAAGCTTTCTTT. The V and J genes are TRBV10-3 and TRBJ1-1, with D unresolved. This CDR3 contains 13 residues. V lost 5 bases to trimming and J lost 5 bases, with 12 bases between them. Germline V gene data show CDR1 as ENHRY and CDR2 as SYGVKD.

The chain joins TRBV9 to TRBJ2-3, with 8 bases that match TRBD1. Unmatched junction bases numbered 4, after V lost 0 bases and J lost 1 base. CDR3 length: 16 residues. CDR1 is SGDLS, CDR2 YYNGEE, per germline. This CDR3 is CASSVVDRVGTDTQYF. The CDR3 bases are TGTGCCAGCAGCGTAGTGGACAGGGTAGGCACAGATACGCAGTATTTT.

The rearrangement joins TRBV25-1 to TRBJ2-7, with TRBD1 matching over 8 bases. CDR1 and CDR2 (germline): MGHDK, SYGVNS. The CDR3 extends over 14 amino acids. Losses at the gene ends were 4 bases for V and 6 bases for J; bases not matched to a gene: 8. The CDR3 sequence is CASSGLDRAGEQYF. CDR3 bases: TGTGCCAGCAGTGGGCTGGACAGGGCTGGCGAGCAGTACTTC.

The genes are TRBV5-1 and TRBJ2-5, with TRBD2 matching over 12 bases. Looked up from germline, CDR1 is SGHRS and CDR2 is YFSETQ. The V gene end was trimmed by 0 bases and the J gene end by 2 bases; junction bases not matched to a gene: 2. The CDR3 is made up of 16 amino acids. The CDR3 nucleotides are TGCGCCAGCAGCTTGGTTGGGACTAGCGGGCAAGAGACCCAGTACTTC. Its protein is CASSLVGTSGQETQYF.

This chain uses TRBV19 with TRBJ2-1; D possibly corresponds to TRBD1 (5 bases). CDR3 length equals 18 residues. With 1 base removed from V and 1 base from J, the gap between germline ends came to 17 bases. CDR1 LNHDA and CDR2 SQIVND come from the germline V gene (reference sequence). The CDR3 spells CASSIVFRVQWSYNEQFF. CDR3 bases: TGTGCCAGTAGTATAGTCTTCAGGGTACAATGGTCCTACAATGAGCAGTTCTTC.

In the case of this clone: Other nucleotide sequences from this sample produce the same CDR3. The gene calls are TRBV7-7 and TRBJ2-3; D is perhaps TRBD2 (5 bases). Germline CDR1 reads SSHAT; CDR2 reads FNYEAQ (reference sequence). CDR3 length equals 13 residues. Trimming removed 5 bases from V and 2 bases from J, with 8 bases in between. The CDR3, as DNA: TGTGCCAGCAGCCGGGATTACACAGATACGCAGTATTTT. Encoded protein: CASSRDYTDTQYF. Complete variable domain (other parts from reference TRBV7-7 and TRBJ2-3): GAGVSQSPRYKVTKRGQDVTLRCDPISSHATLYWYQQALGQGPEFLTYFNYEAQPDKSGLPSDRFSAERPEGSISTLTIQRTEQRDSAMYRCASSRDYTDTQYFGPGTRLTVL.

The chain joins TRBV19 to TRBJ1-2; tentative D call: TRBD1 (5 bases). CDR1 and CDR2 (germline): LNHDA, SQIVND (reference sequence). CDR3 length: 14 residues. V was cut by 7 bases and J by 3 bases, with 15 bases left in between. CDR3 in amino acids: CASNIGTGDYGYTF. The CDR3, as DNA: TGTGCCAGTAATATCGGGACGGGGGACTATGGCTACACCTTC.

DNA for the CDR3: TGTGCCAGCAGTGACGGACAGGGGGATACTGAAGCTTTCTTT. Protein sequence: CASSDGQGDTEAFF. The V gene is TRBV2, the J gene TRBJ1-1; 10 bases align to TRBD1. CDR3 length equals 14 residues. CDR1 and CDR2 from the germline V gene are SNHLY and FYNNEI. V trimming: 3 bases; J trimming: 5 bases; junction bases outside the gene matches: 3.

This chain connects TRBV7-2 to TRBJ2-5, with D possibly matching TRBD1 (6 bases). Trimming shortened V by 3 bases and J by 8 bases, and 13 bases separated the two germline ends. The CDR3 totals 13 residues. CDR1 and CDR2 from the germline V gene are SGHTA and FQGNSA. The CDR3 sequence is CASSLGHQPTQYF. CDR3 DNA: TGTGCCAGCAGCTTGGGACACCAACCTACCCAGTACTTC.

The V and J genes are TRBV13 and TRBJ1-4; perhaps TRBD1 as D (5 bases). CDR3 length: 14 amino acids. Between the trimmed V and J ends, which lost 4 bases and 4 bases, there was a span of 10 bases. Germline lookup yields CDR1 PRHDT and CDR2 FYEKMQ (reference sequence). The CDR3 is CASSSERGNEKLFF. The DNA for the CDR3 is TGTGCCAGCAGCTCCGAAAGGGGTAATGAAAAACTGTTTTTT.

The V call is TRBV29-1, the J call TRBJ1-6; no definite D call. The CDR3 spans 12 residues. Germline V gene sequence: CDR1 SQVTM, CDR2 ANQGSEA. Trimming removed 4 bases at V and 10 bases at J, with 11 bases between. Written as DNA, the CDR3 is TGCAGCGTTGGCGGAGCACGATCACCCCTCCACTTT. Amino acid sequence: CSVGGARSPLHF.

This CDR3 is CASRGQGSHNEQFF. The CDR3 region has the DNA TGTGCCAGCAGGGGACAGGGATCCCACAATGAGCAGTTCTTC. The V call is TRBV7-9, the J call TRBJ2-1, with TRBD1 matching 9 bases. The J segment lost 5 bases and the V segment lost 6 bases, leaving 5 bases of the junction unmatched. Germline values: CDR1 SEHNR, CDR2 FQNEAQ (reference sequence). There are 14 residues in the CDR3.

As concerns this clone: Compared with germline, one end of the junction differs, possibly owing to a read error. The chain is built from TRBV9 and TRBJ2-4, with 7 bases lining up with TRBD2. The CDR3 runs to 16 residues. Looked up from germline, CDR1 is SGDLS and CDR2 is YYNGEE. The CDR3 protein is CASSRGRDYQKSIQYF. The CDR3 nucleotides are TGTGCCAGCAGCCGAGGCCGGGACTACCAAAAAAGCATTCAGTACTTC.

The genes are TRBV11-2 and TRBJ1-1; tentatively, D is TRBD1 (5 bases). Germline CDR1 reads SGHAT; CDR2 reads FQNNGV. Trimming removed 3 bases from V and 4 bases from J, with 12 bases in between. This CDR3 is 14 amino acids long. The CDR3 region has the DNA TGTGCCAGCAGCTTGCAGGGTATTGCCACTGAAGCTTTCTTT. Translated, it gives CASSLQGIATEAFF.

This clone has a single count. CDR3 protein: CASSLNPGGSVNTEAFF. CDR3 DNA: TGTGCCAGCAGCTTAAATCCAGGGGGCTCAGTGAACACTGAAGCTTTCTTT. J is TRBJ1-1 and V is TRBV7-9; 8 nucleotides line up with TRBD1. This CDR3 is 17 amino acids long. Germline CDR1 is SEHNR and CDR2 is FQNEAQ (reference sequence). With V trimmed by 2 bases and J by 0 bases, 8 bases remained unmatched.

This clone occurred once. This chain links TRBV7-9 with TRBJ1-2; possible D gene TRBD1, 5 bases. The CDR3 spans 14 residues. Germline V gene sequence: CDR1 SEHNR, CDR2 FQNEAQ (reference sequence). The V end was cut by 7 bases, the J end by 4 bases, with 16 bases between. Here the CDR3 reads CASTYPGLSYGYTF. Here the CDR3 DNA reads TGTGCCAGCACCTACCCGGGACTCAGCTATGGCTACACCTTC.

This chain joins TRBV24-1 and TRBJ2-7; TRBD1 aligns across 11 bases. From germline, CDR1 is KGHDR and CDR2 SFDVKD. This CDR3 has 14 residues. V shed 12 bases, J shed 4 bases, and the junction held 10 bases outside the gene matches. The CDR3 region has the DNA TGTGCCGCCATAGGACAGGGGGCGATTTACGAGCAGTACTTC. The encoded protein is CAAIGQGAIYEQYF.

The chain is built from TRBV4-3 and TRBJ2-1, with 11 positions matching TRBD2. V trimming: 0 bases; J trimming: 11 bases; junction bases outside the gene matches: 3. Germline V lookup: CDR1 LGHNA, CDR2 YSLEER. This CDR3 has 14 residues. CDR3 sequence (DNA): TGCGCCAGCAGCCAAGACGGGACTAGCGGTAAGCAGTTCTTC. Encoded protein: CASSQDGTSGKQFF.

The chain links TRBV9 to TRBJ2-1; 9 bases are shared with TRBD2. Germline values: CDR1 SGDLS, CDR2 YYNGEE. The CDR3 extends over 14 amino acids. J gave up 8 bases and V 3 bases, and 6 bases lay outside the gene matches. The CDR3 sequence is CASSGSGSADEQFF. The DNA for the CDR3 is TGTGCCAGCAGCGGTAGCGGGAGTGCGGATGAGCAGTTCTTC. Full variable domain (rest looked up from reference TRBV9 and TRBJ2-1): DSGVTQTPKHLITATGQRVTLRCSPRSGDLSVYWYQQSLDQGLQFLIQYYNGEERAKGNILERFSAQQFPDLHSELNLSSLELGDSALYFCASSGSGSADEQFFGPGTRLTVL.

J is TRBJ2-1 and V is TRBV5-4; 9 nucleotides agree with TRBD1. Germline V gene data show CDR1 as SGHNT and CDR2 as YYREEE (reference sequence). The junction had 2 bases not matched to a gene; V was cut back by 0 bases and J by 4 bases. The CDR3 length is 15 residues. The chain's CDR3 is CASSLGQGVYNEQFF. The CDR3 nucleotides are TGTGCCAGCAGCTTGGGACAGGGGGTGTACAATGAGCAGTTCTTC.

The chain combines TRBV5-1 with TRBJ1-4, with a possible D match to TRBD1 (6 bases). The germline V gene encodes CDR1 SGHRS and CDR2 YFSETQ. V was pared by 4 bases and J by 3 bases, with 7 bases between. This CDR3 has 13 residues. The CDR3 region has the DNA TGCGCCAGCAGCCAGGGGTCTAATGAAAAACTGTTTTTT. This encodes CASSQGSNEKLFF.

The V and J genes are TRBV6-5 and TRBJ1-6; no reliable D call. CDR1 and CDR2 (germline): MNHEY, SVGAGI. The CDR3 has 13 amino acids. The ends were cut back, 0 bases at V and 8 bases at J, with 5 bases in the middle. CDR3 sequence: CASSYSTDSPLHF. The CDR3 DNA follows: TGTGCCAGCAGTTACTCTACGGATTCACCCCTCCACTTT.

The V gene is TRBV25-1, the J gene TRBJ2-1, with TRBD2 identical over 8 bases. The CDR3 runs 17 residues. V dropped 1 base and J dropped 6; count of bases not matched to a gene: 11. Germline V gene sequence: CDR1 MGHDK, CDR2 SYGVNS. In DNA form, the CDR3 reads TGTGCCAGCAGTGAATCGGCGGGAGCGGGAGAACGCAATGAGCAGTTCTTC. This sequence encodes CASSESAGAGERNEQFF.

Here the CDR3 DNA reads TGTGCCAGCAGTCCTGGATCACAGGGTAATTCACCCCTCCACTTT. It is translated as CASSPGSQGNSPLHF. The chain carries TRBV28 and TRBJ1-6, with a tentative D call TRBD1 (6 bases). The V end lost 5 bases, the J end lost 6 bases, and 14 bases lay between the germline ends. Germline lookup yields CDR1 MDHEN and CDR2 SYDVKM. The CDR3 loop spans 15 amino acids.

The table lists this clone with a few counts. V usage is TRBV7-9 and J usage is TRBJ1-5; D is ambiguous. The CDR3 extends over 13 amino acids. V lost 1 base to trimming and J lost 4 bases, with 5 bases between them. Germline V CDR1 and CDR2: SEHNR, FQNEAQ (reference sequence). As DNA, the CDR3 is TGTGCCAGCAGCTTAGACCAGAATCAGCCCCAGCATTTT. Amino acids: CASSLDQNQPQHF. The variable domain in full, with the rest retrieved from reference TRBV7-9 and TRBJ1-5, is DTGVSQNPRHKITKRGQNVTFRCDPISEHNRLYWYRQTLGQGPEFLTYFQNEAQLEKSRLLSDRFSAERPKGSFSTLEIQRTEQGDSAMYLCASSLDQNQPQHFGDGTRLSIL.